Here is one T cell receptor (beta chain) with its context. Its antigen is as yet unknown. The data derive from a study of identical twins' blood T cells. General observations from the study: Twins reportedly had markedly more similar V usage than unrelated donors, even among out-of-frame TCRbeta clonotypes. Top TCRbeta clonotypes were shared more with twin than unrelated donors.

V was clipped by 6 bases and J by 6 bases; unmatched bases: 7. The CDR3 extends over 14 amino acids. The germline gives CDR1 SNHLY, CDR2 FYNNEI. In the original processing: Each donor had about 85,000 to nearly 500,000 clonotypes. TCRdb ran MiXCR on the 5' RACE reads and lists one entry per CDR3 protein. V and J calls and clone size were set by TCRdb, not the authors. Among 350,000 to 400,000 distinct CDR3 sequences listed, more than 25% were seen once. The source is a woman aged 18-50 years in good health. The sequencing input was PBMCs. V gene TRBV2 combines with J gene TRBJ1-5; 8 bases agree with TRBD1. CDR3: CASSLRGLSQPQHF. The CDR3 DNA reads TGTGCCAGCAGCCTCAGGGGGCTAAGTCAGCCCCAGCATTTT.